This passage covers 17 T cell receptor beta chains from one sample sequenced in a study of cytomegalovirus exposure and HLA in healthy donors. PCR involved 60 Vbeta and 13 Jbeta primers. The protocol was immunoSEQ multiplex PCR, while the TCRdb copy is restricted to in-frame clones and leaves out a portion. The table includes about 200,000 clones, roughly 77% detected once. Sequenced sample: PBMCs. These receptors all stem from a male donor in good health and CMV-seropositive.

V is TRBV5-1 and J is TRBJ2-3, with D perhaps TRBD2 (5 bases). This CDR3 has 15 residues. CDR1 and CDR2 (germline): SGHRS, YFSETQ. Trimming removed 0 bases from V and 4 bases from J, with 12 bases in between. The CDR3 coding sequence is TGCGCCAGCAGCTTGGGGGTTACTAGAGCAGATACGCAGTATTTT. Translation: CASSLGVTRADTQYF.

This clone was seen a few times. This chain joins TRBV28 and TRBJ2-7, with D perhaps matching TRBD1 (5 bases). Germline-derived CDR1 and CDR2 are MDHEN and SYDVKM. The CDR3 is 13 amino acids. V was trimmed by 2 bases and J by 4 bases, leaving 9 bases between them. In nucleotides, the CDR3 is TGTGCCAGCAGTTTAGGCAGGGATTACGAGCAGTACTTC. Protein product: CASSLGRDYEQYF.

Only one count was recorded for this clone. The chain couples TRBV5-1 to TRBJ2-5; 11 positions agree with TRBD1. The CDR3 has 14 residues. Germline lookup yields CDR1 SGHRS and CDR2 YFSETQ. The V segment lost 5 bases and the J segment 4 bases; nucleotides outside the gene matches: 4. The CDR3 loop reads CASSVGTGGETQYF. Here the CDR3 DNA reads TGCGCCAGCAGTGTCGGGACAGGGGGAGAGACCCAGTACTTC.

The chain has TRBV11-3 and TRBJ2-7; unclear D gene. Germline V gene lookup returns CDR1 SGHNT and CDR2 YENEEA. Trimming left V 4 bases short and J 0 bases short, with 4 bases between. This CDR3 spans 12 amino acids. The chain's CDR3 is CASSSSSYEQYF. CDR3 sequence (DNA): TGTGCCAGCAGCTCGAGCTCCTACGAGCAGTACTTC.

V gene TRBV6-5 combines with J gene TRBJ1-4, with 7 bases identical to TRBD1. Per the germline V gene, CDR1 is MNHEY and CDR2 is SVGAGI. With V trimmed by 4 bases and J by 7 bases, 3 bases remained unmatched. The CDR3 is 13 amino acids. The CDR3 is CASSFGTVEKLFF. CDR3 DNA sequence: TGTGCCAGCAGTTTCGGGACAGTTGAAAAACTGTTTTTT.

This clone was seen only a few times. This sequence joins TRBV27 and TRBJ1-2; TRBD1 matches at 7 bases. CDR1 is MNHEY and CDR2 is SMNVEV in the germline V gene (reference sequence). This CDR3 is 14 amino acids long. The V gene end was trimmed by 5 bases and the J gene end by 4 bases; junction bases not matched to a gene: 7. CDR3 loop: CASSLRQGVYGYTF. CDR3 bases: TGTGCCAGCAGTCTAAGACAGGGAGTCTATGGCTACACCTTC.

The rearrangement joins TRBV5-1 to TRBJ1-1; no clear D gene. The CDR3 has 14 residues. V was pared by 7 bases and J by 6 bases, with 19 bases between. The germline CDR1 and CDR2 sequences are SGHRS and YFSETQ. CDR3 nucleotide sequence: TGCGCCAGCGGAAGTGGGTCGGGAAACTCTGAAGCTTTCTTT. Amino acid sequence: CASGSGSGNSEAFF.

CDR3 in DNA: TGTGCCAGCAGCCAAGATGGGACATCTACCTATAGCAATCAGCCCCAGCATTTT. Translation: CASSQDGTSTYSNQPQHF. This chain joins TRBV4-2 and TRBJ1-5, with a tentative D call TRBD1 (6 bases). Germline V gene sequence: CDR1 LGHNA, CDR2 YNFKEQ. Trimming shortened V by 0 bases and J by 0 bases, and 15 bases separated the two germline ends. The CDR3 extends over 18 amino acids.

The chain is built from TRBV10-2 and TRBJ2-3, with 8 bases that match TRBD2. The CDR3 runs to 15 residues. The junction had 12 bases not matched to a gene; V was cut back by 7 bases and J by 6 bases. In germline, CDR1 is WSHSY, CDR2 SAAADI. This CDR3 reads CASTAEGLVYDTQYF. The CDR3 DNA follows: TGCGCCAGCACCGCAGAGGGACTAGTTTACGATACGCAGTATTTT.

V is TRBV27 and J is TRBJ2-1, with a possible D match to TRBD1 (6 bases). Germline CDR1 is MNHEY and CDR2 is SMNVEV (reference sequence). Trimming pared 5 bases from V and 0 bases from J, leaving 17 bases between. The CDR3 extends over 17 amino acids. The CDR3 is CASSPQGYPRSYNEQFF. In DNA form, the CDR3 reads TGTGCCAGCAGTCCACAGGGTTACCCCCGCTCCTACAATGAGCAGTTCTTC.

The J gene is TRBJ1-2, the V gene TRBV5-6; D not certain. This CDR3 has 13 residues. Germline CDR1 and CDR2: SGHDT and YYEEEE. V lost 0 bases, J lost 11 bases, and 14 bases lay in between. The CDR3 protein is CASSLAGPTSYTF. CDR3 DNA: TGTGCCAGCAGCTTGGCCGGGCCGACTAGTTACACCTTC. The complete variable domain, with remaining parts taken from reference TRBV5-6 and TRBJ1-2, reads DAGVTQSPTHLIKTRGQQVTLRCSPKSGHDTVSWYQQALGQGPQFIFQYYEEEERQRGNFPDRFSGHQFPNYSSELNVNALLLGDSALYLCASSLAGPTSYTFGSGTRLTVV.

V is TRBV30 and J is TRBJ1-5, with 9 bases lining up with TRBD1. CDR3 length: 13 amino acids. Germline lookup yields CDR1 GTSNPN and CDR2 SVGIG (reference sequence). V shed 3 bases and J 4 bases; nucleotides not matched to a gene: 1. The CDR3 protein is CAWRGTGNQPQHF. CDR3 coding DNA: TGTGCCTGGAGGGGGACAGGGAATCAGCCCCAGCATTTT.

The chain is built from TRBV11-2 and TRBJ2-7, with TRBD2 as a possible D gene (5 bases). Germline CDR1 reads SGHAT; CDR2 reads FQNNGV. The CDR3 runs 15 residues. Trimming removed 0 bases from V and 7 bases from J, with 16 bases in between. The CDR3 loop reads CASSLDGRSGWEQYF. The CDR3, as DNA: TGTGCCAGCAGCTTAGATGGGCGGTCGGGGTGGGAGCAGTACTTC.

V and J are TRBV11-2 and TRBJ2-1; 8 positions match TRBD2. CDR3 length: 18 amino acids. Unmatched junction bases numbered 7, after V lost 0 bases and J lost 0 bases. The germline V gene has CDR1 SGHAT and CDR2 FQNNGV. The CDR3 sequence: CASSLDSLAGNSYNEQFF. Written as DNA, the CDR3 is TGTGCCAGCAGCTTAGATTCCCTAGCGGGCAACTCCTACAATGAGCAGTTCTTC.

A single count supports this clone. This chain uses TRBV6-5 with TRBJ2-4; 11 bases agree with TRBD2. Germline assignment: CDR1 MNHEY and CDR2 SVGAGI. V trimming: 6 bases; J trimming: 5 bases; junction bases outside the gene matches: 3. This CDR3 has 14 residues. This chain's CDR3 is CASSPGLAENIQYF. The CDR3 nucleotides read TGTGCCAGCAGCCCGGGACTAGCGGAAAACATTCAGTACTTC.

The chain carries TRBV7-8 and TRBJ2-1, with 11 bases identical to TRBD2. Unmatched junction bases numbered 7, after V lost 1 base and J lost 8 bases. The germline V gene has CDR1 SGHVS and CDR2 FQNEAQ. The CDR3 is 16 amino acids. DNA for the CDR3: TGTGCCAGCAGCTTAGGACTAGCGGGATATCTCGATGAGCAGTTCTTC. Protein product: CASSLGLAGYLDEQFF.

V gene TRBV4-3 combines with J gene TRBJ1-1; 8 positions match TRBD1. CDR3 length equals 16 residues. V was pared by 1 base and J by 1 base, with 5 bases of the junction left unmatched. Germline V gene lookup returns CDR1 LGHNA and CDR2 YSLEER. The CDR3 loop is CASSQGTGRGNTEAFF. The CDR3, as DNA: TGCGCCAGCAGCCAAGGGACAGGGAGGGGGAACACTGAAGCTTTCTTT.